This T cell receptor (beta chain) stems from a study of shared clonotypes between healthy human individuals. Study-level points and caveats: Only blood underwent sampling, and tissue repertoires likely differ.

Clones were sequenced by immunoSEQ multiplex PCR, and TCRdb holds only the in-frame ones, with some missing. The profile covers about 2.5 million clones, with about 90% appearing a single time and approximately 0.41% taken by the ten largest. The germline V gene encodes CDR1 MNHEY and CDR2 SVGAGI. The CDR3 runs 12 residues. V lost 4 bases to trimming and J lost 5 bases, with 5 bases between them. A word on this clone: What it binds is not known.

The sequence was obtained from a man between 18 and 35 years old in good health. Some clones in this sample may be carry-over from other donors' samples. The chain uses TRBV6-5 and TRBJ2-2, with D unclear. The sequenced material came from naive CD4+ T cells from PBMCs. Documented subset: CD45RA+ positively selected. The CDR3 region is CASSLETGELFF. As DNA, the CDR3 is TGTGCCAGCAGTTTGGAGACCGGGGAGCTGTTTTTT.